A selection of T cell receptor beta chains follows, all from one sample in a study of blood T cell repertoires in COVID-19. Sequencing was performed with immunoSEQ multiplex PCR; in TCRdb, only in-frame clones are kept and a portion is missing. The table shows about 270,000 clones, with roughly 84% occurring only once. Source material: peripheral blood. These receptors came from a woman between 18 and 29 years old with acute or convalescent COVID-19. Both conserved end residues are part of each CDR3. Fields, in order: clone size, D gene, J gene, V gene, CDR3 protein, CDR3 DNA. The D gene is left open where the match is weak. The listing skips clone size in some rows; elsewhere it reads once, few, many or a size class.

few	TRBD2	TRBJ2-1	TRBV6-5	CASSLSGASYNEQFF	TGTGCCAGCAGTCTAAGCGGGGCGTCCTACAATGAGCAGTTCTTC
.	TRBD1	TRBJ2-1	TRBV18	CASSPRQGTDNEQFF	TGTGCCAGCTCACCACGACAGGGGACTGACAATGAGCAGTTCTTC
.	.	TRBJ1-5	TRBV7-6	CASSPEQGVGNQPQHF	TGTGCCAGCAGCCCGGAGCAGGGTGTGGGCAATCAGCCCCAGCATTTT
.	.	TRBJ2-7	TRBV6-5	CASSRGVVQSYEQYF	TGTGCCAGCAGCCGTGGAGTGGTTCAATCCTACGAGCAGTACTTC
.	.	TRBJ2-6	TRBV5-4	CASSMTQGSGANVLTF	TGTGCCAGCAGCATGACACAGGGTTCTGGGGCCAACGTCCTGACTTTC
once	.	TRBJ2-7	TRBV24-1	CAPGGRGSVYDEQYF	TGTGCCCCCGGGGGGCGGGGGAGTGTTTATGACGAGCAGTACTTC
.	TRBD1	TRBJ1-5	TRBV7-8	CASSLAGGSNQPQHF	TGTGCCAGCAGCTTGGCAGGGGGTTCCAATCAGCCCCAGCATTTT
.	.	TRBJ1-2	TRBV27	CASSSLKNGYTF	TGTGCCAGCAGTTCACTAAAAAATGGCTACACCTTC
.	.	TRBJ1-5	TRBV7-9	CASSSGAYSNQPQHF	TGTGCCAGCAGCTCAGGGGCATATAGCAATCAGCCCCAGCATTTT
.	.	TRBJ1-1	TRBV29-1	CSVVREVTEAFF	TGCAGCGTTGTAAGGGAGGTCACTGAAGCTTTCTTT
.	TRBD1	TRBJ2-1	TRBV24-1	CATSDPTGTGIYNEQFF	TGTGCCACCAGTGACCCCACCGGGACAGGAATTTACAATGAGCAGTTCTTC
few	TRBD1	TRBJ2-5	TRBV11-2	CASRPTGGETQYF	TGTGCCAGCAGACCTACAGGGGGCGAGACCCAGTACTTC
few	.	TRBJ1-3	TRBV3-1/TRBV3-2	CASSQSGSGNTIYF	TGTGCCAGCAGCCAATCGGGTTCTGGAAACACCATATATTTT
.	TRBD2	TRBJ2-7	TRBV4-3	CASSSNWGTSEQYF	TGCGCCAGCAGCTCTAACTGGGGGACTAGCGAGCAGTACTTC
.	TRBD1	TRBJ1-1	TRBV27	CASSPEPGTVMNTEAFF	TGTGCCAGCAGTCCGGAGCCCGGGACAGTCATGAACACTGAAGCTTTCTTT
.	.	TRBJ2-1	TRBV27	CASSSNRFSPYNEQFF	TGTGCCAGCAGTTCAAACAGGTTCTCCCCCTACAATGAGCAGTTCTTC
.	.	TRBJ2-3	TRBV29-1	CSVGRTGTDTQYF	TGCAGCGTTGGGCGGACTGGAACAGATACGCAGTATTTT
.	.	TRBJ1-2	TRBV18	CASSRADSYGYTF	TGTGCCAGCTCACGGGCCGACAGCTATGGCTACACCTTC
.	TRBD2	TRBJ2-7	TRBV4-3	CASSHGLVYEQYF	TGCGCCAGCAGCCACGGACTAGTCTACGAGCAGTACTTC
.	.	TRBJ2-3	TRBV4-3	CASSQGPIGPLTDTQYF	TGCGCCAGCAGCCAAGGACCGATTGGGCCCCTCACAGATACGCAGTATTTT
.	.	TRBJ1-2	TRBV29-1	CSVNGQPANYGYTF	TGCAGCGTTAACGGACAGCCAGCTAACTATGGCTACACCTTC
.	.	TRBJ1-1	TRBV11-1	CASSLPQGLNTEAFF	TGTGCCAGCAGCTTACCTCAGGGATTGAACACTGAAGCTTTCTTT
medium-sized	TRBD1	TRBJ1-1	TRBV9	CASTNRQGEAFF	TGTGCCAGCACCAATCGACAGGGTGAAGCTTTCTTT
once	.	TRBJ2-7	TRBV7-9	CASSSQEVQYF	TGTGCCAGCAGCTCCCAGGAGGTGCAGTACTTC
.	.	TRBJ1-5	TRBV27	CASSRDNQPQHF	TGTGCCAGCAGCCGAGACAATCAGCCCCAGCATTTT
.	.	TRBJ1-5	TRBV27	CASRLYSNQPQHF	TGTGCCAGCAGACTCTATAGCAATCAGCCCCAGCATTTT
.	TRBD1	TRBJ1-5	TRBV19	CASSFYRGRGNQPQHF	TGTGCCAGTAGTTTCTACAGGGGTAGAGGCAATCAGCCCCAGCATTTT
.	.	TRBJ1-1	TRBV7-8	CASSLPPRGEAFF	TGTGCCAGCAGCCTACCCCCGCGGGGTGAAGCTTTCTTT
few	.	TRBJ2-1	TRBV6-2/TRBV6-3	CASSYGSSYNEQFF	TGTGCCAGCAGTTACGGCAGCTCCTACAATGAGCAGTTCTTC
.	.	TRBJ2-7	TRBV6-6	CASSSTGRVYEQYF	TGTGCCAGCAGTTCTACAGGGAGGGTCTACGAGCAGTACTTC
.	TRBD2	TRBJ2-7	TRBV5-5	CASSSPSGVTYEQYF	TGTGCCAGCAGCTCACCTAGCGGCGTAACCTACGAGCAGTACTTC